This T cell receptor beta chain appears in the sequencing data of a study of somatic mutations in cytotoxic T cells in rheumatoid arthritis. Study context: Patient blood was drawn as 30 ml EDTA; the draw came right after diagnosis and before any treatment.

Produced via immunoSEQ multiplex PCR; TCRdb's table is partial and in-frame only. The table shows 14,000 or so clones, with approximately 69% occurring only once. CDR3 length equals 13 residues. From germline, CDR1 is SEHNR and CDR2 FQNEAQ (reference sequence). Trimming cost V 5 bases and J 11 bases, with 18 bases left between them. This rearrangement joins TRBV7-9 to TRBJ2-5, with D tentatively TRBD1 or TRBD2 (5 bases each). The receptor comes from an adult with rheumatoid arthritis. The specimen sequenced was CD8+ T cells sorted from blood. For the CDR3, the DNA is TGTGCCAGCAGCATGCAACGACTGGGGGAGCAGTACTTC. Protein: CASSMQRLGEQYF.